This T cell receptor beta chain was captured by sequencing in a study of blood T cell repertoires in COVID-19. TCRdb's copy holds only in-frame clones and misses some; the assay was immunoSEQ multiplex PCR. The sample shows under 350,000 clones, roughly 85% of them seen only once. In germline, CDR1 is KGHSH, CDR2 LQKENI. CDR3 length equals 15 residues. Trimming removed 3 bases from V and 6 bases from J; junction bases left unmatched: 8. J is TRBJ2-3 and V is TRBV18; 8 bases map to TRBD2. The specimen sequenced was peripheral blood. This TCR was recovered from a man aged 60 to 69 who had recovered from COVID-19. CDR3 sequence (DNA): TGTGCCAGCTCACCCCCCGGGGGGGCCACCGATACGCAGTATTTT. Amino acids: CASSPPGGATDTQYF.